This passage covers 20 T cell receptor beta chains from one sample sequenced in a study of persistence of HIV-infected CD4 T cells. Antigen specificity for these receptors is unknown. Sequencing used immunoSEQ version 4 in survey mode. Clones were sequenced by immunoSEQ multiplex PCR, and TCRdb holds only the in-frame ones, with some missing. The data contain 25,000 to 35,000 clones, roughly four fifths of them singletons. The stimulus was lysate of CMV-infected fibroblasts, roughly 10 ug/mL. Sorted nonresponding memory CD4+ T cells were CD40L-negative, CD69-negative, CD45RO-high. The sample was CD4+ T cells sorted from PBMCs after roughly 18-hour stimulation, taken from a patient who received antiretroviral therapy. These receptors were taken from an adult man with HIV who was CMV-seropositive.

The chain joins TRBV28 to TRBJ1-5; D is possibly TRBD1 (6 bases). Germline values: CDR1 MDHEN, CDR2 SYDVKM. The CDR3 consists of 14 residues. V was shortened by 6 bases and J by 6 bases, with 15 bases between the two germline ends. In nucleotides, the CDR3 is TGTGCCAGCAGACACGGACAGTTGTTTCAGCCCCAGCATTTT. As protein: CASRHGQLFQPQHF.

The CDR3 is CASSGTGIRDSGYTF. CDR3 DNA: TGCGCCAGCAGCGGGACCGGGATCAGGGACTCTGGCTACACCTTC. The chain uses TRBV5-1 and TRBJ1-2, with D maybe TRBD1 (5 bases). V was pared by 4 bases and J by 7 bases, with 20 bases between. This CDR3 is built from 15 residues. Germline CDR1 reads SGHRS; CDR2 reads YFSETQ.

The chain is built from TRBV7-9 and TRBJ1-2; tentative D call: TRBD1 (6 bases). The germline gives CDR1 SEHNR, CDR2 FQNEAQ (reference sequence). The CDR3 sequence is 13 residues long. Deletions cut 2 bases from V and 6 bases from J, with 10 bases between. Here the CDR3 DNA reads TGTGCCAGCAGCTTAAGACAGGAGAATGGCTACACCTTC. This translates into CASSLRQENGYTF.

Comments on this clone: A read error may account for a junction end that differs from germline. The chain combines TRBV5-4 with TRBJ2-3; D unclear. Germline CDR1 SGHNT, CDR2 YYREEE (reference sequence). The CDR3 contains 15 residues. The CDR3 spells CASSLGVAPTHTQYF. CDR3 sequence (DNA): TGTGCCAGCAGCTTGGGGGTTGCCCCCACACATACGCAGTATTTT.

V gene TRBV2 combines with J gene TRBJ2-2; D may be TRBD2 (7 bases). The germline gives CDR1 SNHLY, CDR2 FYNNEI. The CDR3 is made up of 15 amino acids. The V gene lost 11 bases and the J gene lost 0 bases, with 16 bases spanning the gap. The CDR3 region has the DNA TGTGCCCTAGGGGGGGGGACGCCGAACACCGGGGAGCTGTTTTTT. Residues: CALGGGTPNTGELFF.

The chain employs TRBV5-5 and TRBJ2-1, with D possibly TRBD1 on 5 matching bases. CDR1 SGHKS and CDR2 YYEKEE come from the germline V gene (reference sequence). The CDR3 runs to 15 residues. V lost 4 bases to trimming and J lost 2 bases, with 13 bases between them. The CDR3 DNA reads TGTGCCAGCAGCCTTATTTCAGGGACCTACAATGAGCAGTTCTTC. Its protein is CASSLISGTYNEQFF.

This clone occurred a few times. This rearrangement joins TRBV19 to TRBJ1-4; D is undetermined. The ends were cut back, 7 bases at V and 0 bases at J, with 18 bases in the middle. CDR1 is LNHDA and CDR2 is SQIVND in the germline V gene (reference sequence). This CDR3 comprises 17 residues. The CDR3 reads CASTSRYRAATNEKLFF. CDR3 bases: TGTGCCAGTACCTCAAGGTACCGGGCTGCAACTAATGAAAAACTGTTTTTT.

The chain combines TRBV10-2 with TRBJ1-3; no clear D. The length of the CDR3 is 13 residues. V lost 4 bases, J lost 1 base, and 5 bases lay in between. The V gene's germline CDR1 is WSHSY and CDR2 SAAADI. CDR3 amino acids: CASSVFSGNTIYF. CDR3 DNA: TGCGCCAGCAGTGTTTTTTCTGGAAACACCATATATTTT.

This rearrangement joins TRBV10-1 to TRBJ2-1; 7 bases agree with TRBD2. The CDR3 totals 16 residues. Trimming cost V 0 bases and J 2 bases; bases outside gene matches: 4. The germline V gene encodes CDR1 WNHNN and CDR2 SYGVQD (reference sequence). The CDR3 reads CASSESAGVPYNEQFF. In DNA form, the CDR3 reads TGCGCCAGCAGTGAGTCGGCGGGGGTCCCCTACAATGAGCAGTTCTTC.

J is TRBJ1-2 and V is TRBV18; 7 bases are a match to TRBD1. The trim removed 3 bases at V and 4 bases at J, leaving 8 bases unmatched. This CDR3 is 15 amino acids long. CDR1 and CDR2 from the germline V gene are KGHSH and LQKENI. CDR3 DNA sequence: TGTGCCAGCTCACCCGGACAGGAACCGTTCTATGGCTACACCTTC. Its translation: CASSPGQEPFYGYTF. Supplemented by reference TRBV18 and TRBJ1-2, the full variable domain reads NAGVMQNPRHLVRRRGQEARLRCSPMKGHSHVYWYRQLPEEGLKFMVYLQKENIIDESGMPKERFSAEFPKEGPSILRIQQVVRGDSAAYFCASSPGQEPFYGYTFGSGTRLTVV.

This clone was seen just once. The chain recombines TRBV5-1 with TRBJ2-2; the D gene could be TRBD1 or TRBD2 (7 bases each). The CDR3 loop spans 14 amino acids. V lost 4 bases and J 6 bases, leaving 13 bases between the germline ends. Germline CDR1 SGHRS, CDR2 YFSETQ. This CDR3 reads CASSQGGPAGELFF. CDR3 in DNA: TGCGCCAGCAGCCAGGGGGGGCCCGCCGGGGAGCTGTTTTTT.

This clone was seen only once. V is TRBV28 and J is TRBJ2-3, with TRBD1 identical over 12 bases. The V gene end was trimmed by 4 bases and the J gene end by 5 bases; junction bases not matched to a gene: 4. The CDR3 has 15 residues. CDR1 and CDR2 from the germline V gene are MDHEN and SYDVKM. The CDR3 loop is CASSSGQGAGDTQYF. The CDR3 region has the DNA TGTGCCAGCAGTTCGGGACAGGGGGCAGGAGATACGCAGTATTTT.

This clone was detected only a few times. The chain combines TRBV27 with TRBJ2-2; D unclear. CDR1 and CDR2 from the germline V gene are MNHEY and SMNVEV (reference sequence). This CDR3 has 16 amino acids. With 6 bases removed from V and 0 bases from J, the gap between germline ends came to 14 bases. DNA of the CDR3: TGTGCCAGCAGGAGACAATTGGCATCGAACACCGGGGAGCTGTTTTTT. The encoded protein is CASRRQLASNTGELFF.

V usage is TRBV5-6 and J usage is TRBJ2-1, with 9 bases lining up with TRBD2. The germline V gene has CDR1 SGHDT and CDR2 YYEEEE. V shed 0 bases, J shed 6 bases, and the junction held 7 bases outside the gene matches. This CDR3 is built from 16 residues. CDR3 nucleotide sequence: TGTGCCAGCAGCTTGGCCTTTGGCGGGGGGGCCAATGAGCAGTTCTTC. As protein: CASSLAFGGGANEQFF.

The chain joins TRBV5-1 to TRBJ2-7; TRBD1 matches at 11 bases. The CDR3 loop spans 15 amino acids. The V gene end was trimmed by 2 bases and the J gene end by 6 bases; junction bases not matched to a gene: 7. The germline CDR1 and CDR2 sequences are SGHRS and YFSETQ. The CDR3 DNA reads TGCGCCAGCAGCTTTACCGGGACAGGGGGTAGCGAGCAGTACTTC. Protein product: CASSFTGTGGSEQYF. Full variable domain (remainder filled in from reference TRBV5-1 and TRBJ2-7): KAGVTQTPRYLIKTRGQQVTLSCSPISGHRSVSWYQQTPGQGLQFLFEYFSETQRNKGNFPGRFSGRQFSNSRSEMNVSTLELGDSALYLCASSFTGTGGSEQYFGPGTRLTVT.

The V gene is TRBV5-5, the J gene TRBJ2-1; D assignment may be TRBD1 or TRBD2 (6 bases each). Between the trimmed V and J ends, which lost 4 bases and 3 bases, there was a span of 17 bases. Germline lookup yields CDR1 SGHKS and CDR2 YYEKEE (reference sequence). The CDR3 totals 16 residues. The CDR3, as DNA: TGTGCCAGCAGCGCAGTTAGGGGGGCCGGCTACAATGAGCAGTTCTTC. Encoded protein: CASSAVRGAGYNEQFF.

In this sample, this clone turned up once. This chain links TRBV5-5 with TRBJ2-7; 7 nucleotides align to TRBD1. The germline CDR1 and CDR2 sequences are SGHKS and YYEKEE (reference sequence). V lost 3 bases, J lost 2 bases, and 5 bases stayed unmatched. The length of the CDR3 is 14 residues. The CDR3 loop is CASSSTGVAYEQYF. CDR3 coding DNA: TGTGCCAGCAGCTCCACAGGGGTTGCCTACGAGCAGTACTTC.

V and J are TRBV3-1 (or the pseudogene TRBV3-2) and TRBJ2-1, with D maybe TRBD1 (6 bases). Trimming pared 0 bases from V and 15 bases from J, leaving 18 bases between. The CDR3 contains 14 residues. Germline CDR1 reads LGHDT; CDR2 reads YNNKEL (reference sequence). Here the CDR3 DNA reads TGTGCCAGCAGCCAAGAGGTACAGGGTGGTTTGATGTTCTTC. Protein: CASSQEVQGGLMFF.

The V and J genes are TRBV6-5 and TRBJ2-7; D not certain. The CDR3 has 14 amino acids. The V and J ends lost 0 bases and 5 bases respectively, with 11 bases between them. Germline loops: CDR1 MNHEY, CDR2 SVGAGI. The CDR3 DNA reads TGTGCCAGCAGTTACTCGAGGCATGGCGACGAGCAGTACTTC. It is translated as CASSYSRHGDEQYF.

This clone came up once. The chain joins TRBV10-3 to TRBJ2-2; TRBD2 agrees at 9 bases. CDR3 length equals 18 residues. Germline loops: CDR1 ENHRY, CDR2 SYGVKD. With 7 bases clipped from V and 4 bases from J, the junction kept 16 bases outside the gene matches. In DNA form, the CDR3 reads TGTGCCATCAACGGAGGGACTAGCAAATCCATCGGCACCGGGGAGCTGTTTTTT. The encoded protein is CAINGGTSKSIGTGELFF.